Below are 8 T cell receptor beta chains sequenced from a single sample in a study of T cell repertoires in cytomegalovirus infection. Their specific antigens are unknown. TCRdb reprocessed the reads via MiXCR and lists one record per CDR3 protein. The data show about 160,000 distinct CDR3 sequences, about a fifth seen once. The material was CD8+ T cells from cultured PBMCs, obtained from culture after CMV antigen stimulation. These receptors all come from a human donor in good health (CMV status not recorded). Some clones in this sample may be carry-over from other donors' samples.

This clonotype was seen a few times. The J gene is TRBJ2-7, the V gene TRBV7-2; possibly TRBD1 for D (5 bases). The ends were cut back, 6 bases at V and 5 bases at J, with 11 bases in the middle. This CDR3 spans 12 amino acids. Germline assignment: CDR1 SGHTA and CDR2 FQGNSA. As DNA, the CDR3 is TGTGCCAGCAGGGCAGGGTATAACGAGCAGTACTTC. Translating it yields CASRAGYNEQYF.

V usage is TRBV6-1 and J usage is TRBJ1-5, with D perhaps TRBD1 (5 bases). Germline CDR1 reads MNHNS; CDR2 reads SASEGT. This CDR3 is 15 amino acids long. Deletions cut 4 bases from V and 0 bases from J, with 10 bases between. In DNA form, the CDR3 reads TGTGCCAGCAGTGGGTCAGGGAATAGCAATCAGCCCCAGCATTTT. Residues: CASSGSGNSNQPQHF.

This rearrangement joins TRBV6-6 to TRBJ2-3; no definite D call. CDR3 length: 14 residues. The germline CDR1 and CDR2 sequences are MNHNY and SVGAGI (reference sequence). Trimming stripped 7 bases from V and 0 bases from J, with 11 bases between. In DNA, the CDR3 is TGTGCCAGCATTGGCGTGTCTAGCACAGATACGCAGTATTTT. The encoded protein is CASIGVSSTDTQYF.

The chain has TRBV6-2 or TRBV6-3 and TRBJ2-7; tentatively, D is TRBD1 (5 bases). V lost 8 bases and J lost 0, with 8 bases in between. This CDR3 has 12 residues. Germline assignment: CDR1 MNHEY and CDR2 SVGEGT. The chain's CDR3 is CASPDNSYEQYF. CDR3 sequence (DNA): TGTGCCAGCCCGGACAACTCCTACGAGCAGTACTTC.

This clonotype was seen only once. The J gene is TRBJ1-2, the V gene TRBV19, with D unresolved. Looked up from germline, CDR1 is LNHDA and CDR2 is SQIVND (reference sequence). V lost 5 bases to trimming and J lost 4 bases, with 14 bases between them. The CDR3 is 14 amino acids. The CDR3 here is CASSPTSLTYGYTF. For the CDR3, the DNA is TGTGCCAGTAGTCCCACGTCGCTGACCTATGGCTACACCTTC.

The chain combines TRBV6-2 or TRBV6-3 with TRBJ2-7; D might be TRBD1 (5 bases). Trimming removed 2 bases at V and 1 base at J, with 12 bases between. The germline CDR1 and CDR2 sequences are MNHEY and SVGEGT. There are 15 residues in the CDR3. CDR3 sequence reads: CASSYQGSRSYEQYF. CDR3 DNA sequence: TGTGCCAGCAGTTACCAGGGCAGCCGGTCCTACGAGCAGTACTTC.

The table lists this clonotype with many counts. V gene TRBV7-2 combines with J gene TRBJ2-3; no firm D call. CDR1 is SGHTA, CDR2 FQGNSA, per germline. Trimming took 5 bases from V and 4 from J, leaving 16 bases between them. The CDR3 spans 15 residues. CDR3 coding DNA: TGTGCCAGCAGCCTCCCGGTAAAGATTCCAGATACGCAGTATTTT. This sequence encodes CASSLPVKIPDTQYF.

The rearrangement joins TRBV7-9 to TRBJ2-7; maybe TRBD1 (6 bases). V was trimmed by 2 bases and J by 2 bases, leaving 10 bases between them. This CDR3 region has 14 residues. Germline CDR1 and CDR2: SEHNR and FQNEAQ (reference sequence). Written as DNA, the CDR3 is TGTGCCAGCAGCTTACCACAGGGAACCTACGAGCAGTACTTC. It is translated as CASSLPQGTYEQYF.